Reported below is one T cell receptor (beta chain). The table lists this clone with a few counts. Its antigen specificity is not known. No base qualities exist here, and no much larger clone lies one base off it. The immunoSEQ hsTCRB Kit was used with multiplexed V- and J-gene primers to amplify TCR-beta CDR3 regions from genomic DNA. Unique DNA barcodes were added in a second PCR, and the samples were pooled together with one negative control and one positive control. The pooled TCR-beta libraries were sequenced using a 150-cycle paired-end protocol on an Illumina MiSeq. As for the authors' bioinformatics: Adaptive Biotechnologies processed the raw sequencing data into a report containing normalized, annotated TCR-beta repertoires. T-cell density was calculated by normalizing TCR-beta templates to usable DNA, with usable DNA estimated through amplification of housekeeping genes. Richness was defined as the count of unique rearrangements, and clonality was defined as 1 minus Pielou's evenness. Here the immuneACCESS table is served through TCRdb, limited to in-frame sequences with V and J called. Missing clones are a known gap in these copies; in checked studies unresolved V genes cover under half, and the rest lacks a known reason. V and J calls and clone size follow that table, whereas D and trimming were derived from the DNA. Present in this sample are 1,500 to 2,000 clones, about four fifths of which were seen just once. The ten largest clones represent approximately 7.1% of the sample.

Reading from cysteine to phenylalanine, the CDR3 counts 19 amino acids. The only DNA kept is the CDR3, 57 bases in frame from the first base. Taken from the germline V gene, the CDR1 and CDR2 loops are LGHNA and YNFKEQ. Compared with germline, V lacks 0 bases and J lacks 6 bases; bases without a gene match: 15. The data were taken from a study of T cells and copy number aberrations in small-cell lung cancer (dated by TCRdb to the early 2020s). In the study overall: TCR repertoire sequencing was paired with whole-exome sequencing of the same tumor regions to relate T cell metrics to mutations and copy number aberrations. Tumor TCR data existed for under 20 patients, while approximately 14 patients had TCR data covering both tumor and normal tissue.

Patients with limited-stage small-cell lung cancer who underwent surgical resection in Hangzhou, China, between about 2008 and 2020 were included as donors. Every donor underwent upfront surgery with no preoperative chemotherapy or radiotherapy, and no donor received immunotherapy either before or after surgery. Each of the 15 to 20 patients in the sequenced cohort was a smoker or a heavy second-hand smoker. Adjacent normal lung was collected at least 2 cm from the tumor margin and was morphologically confirmed by two pathologists to be free of malignant cells. The study used multi-region TCR-beta sequencing of resected limited-stage small-cell lung cancers together with tumor-adjacent lung tissue to characterize T cell repertoire heterogeneity. Genomic DNA was extracted from FFPE tissue using the AllPrep DNA/RNA FFPE Kit (Qiagen). The full study reports these points: The study was limited by a small sample size because surgical resection is uncommon in small-cell lung cancer, and validation of the findings is required. Tumors had lower T-cell density, richness and clonality than adjacent lung tissue, but the difference in density was not significant. All specimens were formalin-fixed paraffin-embedded tissue, which is known to introduce sequencing artifacts.

This clonotype was obtained from a man aged 55 to 69 with small cell lung cancer. The chain uses TRBV4-2 and TRBJ2-1, and 9 junction bases match TRBD1. The source material was normal tissue next to the tumor. The sequenced DNA is TGTGCCAGCAGCCAAGAGGCCCGAACTGGGACAGGGCAAGGCAATGAGCAGTTCTTC. Its translation reads: CASSQEARTGTGQGNEQFF.